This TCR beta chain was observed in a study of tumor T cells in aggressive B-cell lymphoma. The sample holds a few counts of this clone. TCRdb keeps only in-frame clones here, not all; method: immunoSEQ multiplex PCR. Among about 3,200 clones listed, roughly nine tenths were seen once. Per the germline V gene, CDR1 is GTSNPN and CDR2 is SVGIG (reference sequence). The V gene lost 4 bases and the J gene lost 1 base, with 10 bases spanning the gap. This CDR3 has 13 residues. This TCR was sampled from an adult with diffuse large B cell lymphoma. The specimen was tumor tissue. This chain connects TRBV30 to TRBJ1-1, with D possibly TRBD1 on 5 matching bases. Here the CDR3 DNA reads TGTGCCTGGAATAGGGGTTCGAACACTGAAGCTTTCTTT. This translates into CAWNRGSNTEAFF.